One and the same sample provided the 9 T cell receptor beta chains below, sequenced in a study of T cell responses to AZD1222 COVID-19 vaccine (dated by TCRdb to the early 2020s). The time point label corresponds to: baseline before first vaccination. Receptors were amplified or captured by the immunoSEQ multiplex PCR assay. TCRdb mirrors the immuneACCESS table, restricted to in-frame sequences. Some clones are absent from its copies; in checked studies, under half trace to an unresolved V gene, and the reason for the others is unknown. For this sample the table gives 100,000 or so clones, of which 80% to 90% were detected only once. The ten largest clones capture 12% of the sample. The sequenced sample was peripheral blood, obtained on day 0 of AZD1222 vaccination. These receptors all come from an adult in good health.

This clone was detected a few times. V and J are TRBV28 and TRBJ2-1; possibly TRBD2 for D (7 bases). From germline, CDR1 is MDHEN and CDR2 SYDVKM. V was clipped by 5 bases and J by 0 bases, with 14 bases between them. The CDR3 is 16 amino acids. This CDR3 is CASSLGGASSYNEQFF. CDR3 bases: TGTGCCAGCAGTCTGGGGGGGGCAAGCTCCTACAATGAGCAGTTCTTC.

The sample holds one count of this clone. The CDR3 nucleotides are TGTGCCAGCAGTGGCCAAATGACAGGAGATGAAAAACTGTTTTTT. Translation gives CASSGQMTGDEKLFF. This chain links TRBV28 with TRBJ1-4; TRBD1 might be the D (6 bases). CDR3 length equals 15 residues. Trimming took 5 bases from V and 6 from J, leaving 16 bases between them. CDR1 and CDR2 (germline): MDHEN, SYDVKM.

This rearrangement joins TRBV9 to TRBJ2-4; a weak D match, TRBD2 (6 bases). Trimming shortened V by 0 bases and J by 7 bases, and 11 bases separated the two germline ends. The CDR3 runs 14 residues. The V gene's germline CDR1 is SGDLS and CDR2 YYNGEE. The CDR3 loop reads CASSVGVGGNIQYF. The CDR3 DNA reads TGTGCCAGCAGCGTAGGAGTGGGGGGTAACATTCAGTACTTC.

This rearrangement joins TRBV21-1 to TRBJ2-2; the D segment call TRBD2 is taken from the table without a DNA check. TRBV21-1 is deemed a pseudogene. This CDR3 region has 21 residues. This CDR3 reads CASSKAERLAGGTRGAGELFF. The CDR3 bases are TGTGCCAGCAGCAAAGCGGAAAGACTAGCGGGAGGGACTCGAGGAGCCGGGGAGCTGTTTTTT.

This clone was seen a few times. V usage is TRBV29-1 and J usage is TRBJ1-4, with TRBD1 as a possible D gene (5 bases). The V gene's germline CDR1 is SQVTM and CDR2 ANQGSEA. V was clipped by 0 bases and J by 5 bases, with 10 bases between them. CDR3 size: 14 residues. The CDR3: CSVEDGGGNEKLFF. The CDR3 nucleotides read TGCAGCGTTGAAGATGGGGGGGGAAATGAAAAACTGTTTTTT.

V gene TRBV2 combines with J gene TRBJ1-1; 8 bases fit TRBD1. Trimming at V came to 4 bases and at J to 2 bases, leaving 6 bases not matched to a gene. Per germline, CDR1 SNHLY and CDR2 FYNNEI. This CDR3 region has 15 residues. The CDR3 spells CASSVGQGGNTEAFF. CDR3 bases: TGTGCCAGCAGTGTAGGACAGGGAGGTAACACTGAAGCTTTCTTT.

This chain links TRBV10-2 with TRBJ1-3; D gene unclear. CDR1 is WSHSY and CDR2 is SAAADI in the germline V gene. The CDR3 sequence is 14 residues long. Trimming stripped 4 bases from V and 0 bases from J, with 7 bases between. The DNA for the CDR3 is TGCGCCAGCAGTGGGCAGAACTCTGGAAACACCATATATTTT. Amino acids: CASSGQNSGNTIYF.

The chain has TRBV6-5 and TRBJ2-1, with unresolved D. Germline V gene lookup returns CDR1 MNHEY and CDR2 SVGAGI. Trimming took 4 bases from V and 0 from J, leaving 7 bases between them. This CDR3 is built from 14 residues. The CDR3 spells CASSSGSSYNEQFF. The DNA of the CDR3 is TGTGCCAGCAGTTCAGGTAGCTCCTACAATGAGCAGTTCTTC.

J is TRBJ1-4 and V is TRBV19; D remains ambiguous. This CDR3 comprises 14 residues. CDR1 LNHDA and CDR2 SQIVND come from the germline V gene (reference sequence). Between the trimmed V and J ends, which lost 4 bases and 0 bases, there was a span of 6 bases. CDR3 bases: TGTGCCAGTAGTACAGGAGCAACTAATGAAAAACTGTTTTTT. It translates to CASSTGATNEKLFF.